A single sample is the source of the 10 T cell receptor beta chains below, sequenced in a study of shared clonotypes between healthy human individuals. Measured with immunoSEQ multiplex PCR; TCRdb has only the in-frame clones, and not every one. The sample holds more than 1,200,000 clones, around 98.5% seen once. Sequencing was performed on naive CD4+ T cells sorted from blood. Sample subset: CD45RA+ positively selected. The source of these receptors is a man aged 25-45 years in good health.

J is TRBJ1-1 and V is TRBV18; D uncertain. The germline gives CDR1 KGHSH, CDR2 LQKENI. V gave up 2 bases and J gave up 4 bases, with 8 bases separating them. The CDR3 runs 13 residues. The CDR3 sequence: CASSPVLLTEAFF. CDR3 DNA: TGTGCCAGCTCACCAGTTTTACTCACTGAAGCTTTCTTT.

The J gene is TRBJ2-1, the V gene TRBV20-1, with a tentative D call TRBD2 (5 bases). V was pared by 3 bases and J by 10 bases, with 10 bases between. CDR1 and CDR2 (germline): DFQATT, SNEGSKA (reference sequence). CDR3 length equals 11 residues. The CDR3 is CSASRGEEQFF. CDR3 bases: TGCAGTGCTAGTCGGGGTGAAGAGCAGTTCTTC.

This sequence joins TRBV7-2 and TRBJ1-2, with D possibly being TRBD1 (5 bases). The germline CDR1 and CDR2 sequences are SGHTA and FQGNSA. The germline V and J ends were trimmed by 2 bases and 7 bases, with 14 bases remaining between them. This CDR3 comprises 14 residues. The CDR3 loop is CASSLSDKRTGYTF. The CDR3 DNA sequence: TGTGCCAGCAGCTTATCGGACAAACGGACTGGCTACACCTTC.

This chain links TRBV2 with TRBJ2-2; no clear D gene. The CDR3 length is 12 residues. Germline assignment: CDR1 SNHLY and CDR2 FYNNEI. The V end lost 6 bases, the J end lost 5 bases, and 7 bases lay between the germline ends. The CDR3 spells CASRGRTGELFF. The CDR3 nucleotides read TGTGCCAGCAGGGGAAGGACCGGGGAGCTGTTTTTT.

V is TRBV7-9 and J is TRBJ2-2; D uncertain. V lost 5 bases to trimming and J lost 7 bases, with 8 bases between them. Germline CDR1 is SEHNR and CDR2 is FQNEAQ (reference sequence). The CDR3 covers 12 residues. The CDR3: CASSPGIGELFF. The CDR3 bases are TGTGCCAGCAGCCCGGGTATCGGGGAGCTGTTTTTT.

This clone occurred once. The CDR3 loop is CASSVGTGVSYEQYF. The CDR3 coding sequence is TGTGCCAGCAGCGTAGGAACAGGGGTCTCCTACGAGCAGTACTTC. The chain has TRBV9 and TRBJ2-7, with 7 bases identical to TRBD1. The V segment lost 0 bases and the J segment 0 bases; nucleotides outside the gene matches: 3. The CDR3 consists of 15 residues. The germline V gene has CDR1 SGDLS and CDR2 YYNGEE.

The chain couples TRBV7-7 to TRBJ2-5; the D is unclear. Germline V gene lookup returns CDR1 SSHAT and CDR2 FNYEAQ (reference sequence). V lost 0 bases, J lost 1 base, and 12 bases lay in between. CDR3 length equals 16 residues. The CDR3 nucleotides are TGTGCCAGCAGCTTAGCACATTTAGGCGGCCAAGAGACCCAGTACTTC. This sequence encodes CASSLAHLGGQETQYF.

The V and J genes are TRBV5-6 and TRBJ1-5, with 7 bases that match TRBD1. Germline CDR1 and CDR2: SGHDT and YYEEEE. J lost 4 bases, V lost 1 base, and 2 bases had no gene match. CDR3 length: 14 amino acids. The CDR3 DNA reads as TGTGCCAGCAGCTTGACAGGGGAGAATCAGCCCCAGCATTTT. It encodes CASSLTGENQPQHF.

This clone has only one observation. The chain couples TRBV5-5 to TRBJ2-1; TRBD2 agrees at 7 bases. The junction had 11 bases not matched to a gene; V was cut back by 0 bases and J by 5 bases. The CDR3 length is 17 residues. Germline V gives CDR1 SGHKS, CDR2 YYEKEE (reference sequence). This CDR3 is CASSLGRGSGAHNEQFF. The CDR3 bases are TGTGCCAGCAGCTTGGGCCGAGGGAGCGGGGCTCACAATGAGCAGTTCTTC.

The V gene is TRBV27, the J gene TRBJ1-4; D is unresolved. Germline V gene sequence: CDR1 MNHEY, CDR2 SMNVEV (reference sequence). The CDR3 is 11 residues long. Trimming took 6 bases from V and 8 from J, leaving 7 bases between them. Here the CDR3 reads CASRHREKLFF. The DNA of the CDR3 is TGTGCCAGCAGGCACCGGGAAAAACTGTTTTTT. Together with reference TRBV27 and TRBJ1-4, the CDR3 gives the full variable domain: EAQVTQNPRYLITVTGKKLTVTCSQNMNHEYMSWYRQDPGLGLRQIYYSMNVEVTDKGDVPEGYKVSRKEKRNFPLILESPSPNQTSLYFCASRHREKLFFGSGTQLSVL.